The entry below gives a single T cell receptor beta chain sequence along with its context. Its antigen is still unknown. Per-nucleotide qualities are absent, and no much larger clonotype sits a single base away. V loses 5 bases at its end and J loses 4 bases; junction bases beyond the gene matches: 4. The CDR3 covers 13 residues, taking in both the cysteine and the phenylalanine. Only CDR3 DNA is held: 39 bases, read in frame from base 1. CDR1 and CDR2 are read off the germline V gene as SGHVS and FQNEAQ. These data belong to a study of identifying expanded T cells in peripheral blood (dated by TCRdb to about 2019). In terms of the full investigation: Technical replicates were generated by sequencing separate aliquots of the same genomic DNA pool, with four replicates compared pairwise. What the authors observed across the whole study: The binomial model flagged approximately 1.2 differentially abundant clones between technical replicates but approximately 15 over around two weeks and roughly 19 over around four weeks. Across all healthy-donor time intervals, the beta-binomial model significantly lowered both the number of clones called differentially abundant and the false-positive rate. It was expected by the authors that biological variance in healthy repertoires might increase further over much longer intervals, such as months to years. Across all healthy donors, variance in clone template counts between roughly 2-week samples was found to increase significantly with total template count.

During the collection period, no immune events, such as infections, were documented for the healthy donors. Time-dependent variance in a beta-binomial model of T-cell clone differential abundance was calibrated using healthy-donor blood repertoires as a training cohort. There were roughly ten healthy donors in the training cohort, of whom 3 were female and 7 were male. On average the donors were around 41 years old, and their ages spanned roughly 25 to 65 years. Whole blood, obtained from a commercial supplier, was collected from each healthy donor at three time points spaced approximately two weeks apart. For immunosequencing, genomic DNA was extracted from unsorted whole blood. The immunoSEQ Assay, which relies on bias-controlled multiplex PCR amplification of genomic DNA, was used to profile TCRbeta CDR3 regions. As for how the authors treated the data: To quantify the absolute abundance of each unique TCRbeta CDR3 region, the sequences were collapsed and filtered. Differential abundance was tested with two models: a binomial (Fisher-equivalent) model and a beta-binomial model that adds time-dependent variance fitted from healthy donors. Any clone with fewer than 5 combined templates was excluded, and a clone was called differentially abundant if its Benjamini-Hochberg FDR was below 0.01. The form v = (b*log(k)+a)^2 was used to model beta-binomial variance as a function of total template count across the two samples. In TCRdb, the immuneACCESS table is reduced to in-frame sequences with V and J assigned. These tables do not hold every clone; where another copy was compared, an unresolved V gene accounts for under half, and the others remain unexplained. V and J calls plus clone size are reproduced from that table; the DNA served to infer D and trimming. Counted in this sample were about 58,000 clones; over 85% of them appeared once. The ten largest clones add up to roughly 3.5% of the sample.

This TCR was sampled from a person aged 18 to 75 in good health. The specimen sequenced was blood. The chain joins TRBV7-8 to TRBJ2-7; TRBD1 lines up with 8 middle nucleotides. The CDR3 amino acid sequence is: CASSQDRDYEQYF. The sequenced DNA: TGTGCCAGCAGCCAGGACAGGGATTACGAGCAGTACTTC.